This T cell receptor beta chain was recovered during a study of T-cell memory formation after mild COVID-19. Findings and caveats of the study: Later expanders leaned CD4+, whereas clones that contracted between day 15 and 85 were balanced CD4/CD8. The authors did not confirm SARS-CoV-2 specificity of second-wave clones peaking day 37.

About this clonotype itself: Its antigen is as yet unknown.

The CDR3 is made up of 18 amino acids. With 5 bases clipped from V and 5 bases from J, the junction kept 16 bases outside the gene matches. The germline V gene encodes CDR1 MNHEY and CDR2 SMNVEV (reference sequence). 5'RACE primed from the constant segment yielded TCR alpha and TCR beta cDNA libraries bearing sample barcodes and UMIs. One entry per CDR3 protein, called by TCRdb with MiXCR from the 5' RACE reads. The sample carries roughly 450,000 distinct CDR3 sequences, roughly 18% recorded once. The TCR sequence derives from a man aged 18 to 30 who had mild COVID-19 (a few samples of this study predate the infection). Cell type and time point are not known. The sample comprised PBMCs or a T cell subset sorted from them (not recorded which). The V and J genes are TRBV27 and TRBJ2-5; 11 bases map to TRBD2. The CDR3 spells CASSRRPGLAARGETQYF. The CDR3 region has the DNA TGTGCCAGCAGTAGAAGGCCGGGACTAGCGGCGCGGGGGGAGACCCAGTACTTC.